A single sample gave rise to the 9 T cell receptor beta chains below, sequenced in a study of Tregs in tolerant kidney transplant recipients. TCRdb keeps only in-frame clones here, not all; method: immunoSEQ multiplex PCR. The data hold roughly 120,000 clones, with about 90% observed a single time. Sequencing was done on a sample of CD4+ T cells from blood. The receptors come from a human donor in good health.

The gene calls are TRBV6-1 and TRBJ2-7, with a weak D call TRBD1 (6 bases). Germline values: CDR1 MNHNS, CDR2 SASEGT. The CDR3 length is 15 residues. Trimming stripped 7 bases from V and 0 bases from J, with 16 bases between. The CDR3 DNA follows: TGTGCCAGCAAAAAAAACAGGGATGACTCCTACGAGCAGTACTTC. Encoded protein: CASKKNRDDSYEQYF.

The chain couples TRBV2 to TRBJ1-6; D is ambiguous. V was cut by 7 bases and J by 10 bases, with 11 bases left in between. Germline CDR1 SNHLY, CDR2 FYNNEI. The CDR3 is 12 residues long. CDR3 nucleotides: TGTGCCAGCAACTACGAAGGATCACCCCTCCACTTT. It yields the protein CASNYEGSPLHF.

The chain has TRBV27 and TRBJ2-3, with D possibly called TRBD1 or TRBD2 (5 bases each). Germline loops: CDR1 MNHEY, CDR2 SMNVEV (reference sequence). This CDR3 is 17 amino acids long. The V and J ends lost 5 bases and 1 base respectively, with 19 bases between them. CDR3 protein: CASSPWGGGIGTDTQYF. The CDR3 coding sequence is TGTGCCAGCAGTCCCTGGGGTGGGGGTATAGGCACAGATACGCAGTATTTT.

V gene TRBV6-5 combines with J gene TRBJ1-6; perhaps TRBD1 as D (5 bases). Germline V CDR1 and CDR2: MNHEY, SVGAGI. Trimming shortened V by 2 bases and J by 9 bases, and 14 bases separated the two germline ends. The CDR3 spans 15 residues. CDR3 nucleotide sequence: TGTGCCAGCAGTTACCGGGGGGGACGTGGTTCACCCCTCCACTTT. It translates to CASSYRGGRGSPLHF.

V usage is TRBV7-9 and J usage is TRBJ2-5; possible D gene TRBD2, 6 bases. Germline V gene sequence: CDR1 SEHNR, CDR2 FQNEAQ (reference sequence). The V and J ends lost 1 base and 5 bases respectively, with 14 bases between them. CDR3 size: 15 residues. The CDR3 here is CASSLGVGRQETQYF. For the CDR3, the DNA is TGTGCCAGCAGCTTAGGTGTAGGGAGGCAGGAGACCCAGTACTTC.

This chain joins TRBV27 and TRBJ2-7; no reliable D call. CDR1 is MNHEY, CDR2 SMNVEV, per germline (reference sequence). V lost 4 bases to trimming and J lost 1 base, with 8 bases between them. The CDR3 is 13 residues long. CDR3 nucleotide sequence: TGTGCCAGCAGTTCCCGGCTTTCCTACGAGCAGTACTTC. It translates to CASSSRLSYEQYF.

This chain joins TRBV19 and TRBJ2-5, with TRBD2 identical over 11 bases. With 6 bases clipped from V and 5 bases from J, the junction kept 8 bases outside the gene matches. The V gene's germline CDR1 is LNHDA and CDR2 SQIVND (reference sequence). The CDR3 has 15 amino acids. DNA of the CDR3: TGTGCCAGTAGACAACTAGCGGGAGTCGGGGAGACCCAGTACTTC. This encodes CASRQLAGVGETQYF.

The V gene is TRBV29-1, the J gene TRBJ1-2, with D unresolved. The V gene's germline CDR1 is SQVTM and CDR2 ANQGSEA. V was trimmed by 8 bases and J by 5 bases, leaving 15 bases between them. This CDR3 region has 12 residues. This CDR3 reads CSTRSRYYGYTF. The CDR3, as DNA: TGCAGCACCCGATCGAGGTATTATGGCTACACCTTC.

The chain combines TRBV19 with TRBJ2-7, with 7 bases aligning to TRBD1. J lost 2 bases, V lost 5 bases, and 6 bases had no gene match. Germline lookup yields CDR1 LNHDA and CDR2 SQIVND (reference sequence). The CDR3 length is 14 residues. The CDR3 is CASSPNRGPYEQYF. The CDR3 nucleotides are TGTGCCAGTAGTCCCAACAGGGGCCCCTACGAGCAGTACTTC.